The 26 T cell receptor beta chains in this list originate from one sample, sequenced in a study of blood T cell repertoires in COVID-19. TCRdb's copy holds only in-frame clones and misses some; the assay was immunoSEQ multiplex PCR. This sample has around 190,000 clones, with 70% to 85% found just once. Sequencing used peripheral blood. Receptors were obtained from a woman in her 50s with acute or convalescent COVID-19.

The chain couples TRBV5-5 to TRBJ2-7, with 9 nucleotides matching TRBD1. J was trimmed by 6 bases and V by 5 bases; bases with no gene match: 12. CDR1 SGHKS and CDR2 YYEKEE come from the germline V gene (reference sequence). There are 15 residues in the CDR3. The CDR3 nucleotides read TGTGCCAGCAGTAAAACGCCGGGACAGGGCGTCGAGCAGTACTTC. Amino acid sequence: CASSKTPGQGVEQYF.

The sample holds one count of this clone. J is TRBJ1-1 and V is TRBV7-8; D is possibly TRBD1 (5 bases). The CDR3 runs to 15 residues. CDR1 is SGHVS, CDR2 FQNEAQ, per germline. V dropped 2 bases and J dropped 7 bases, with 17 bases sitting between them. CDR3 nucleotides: TGTGCCAGCAGCTTATTCTGGGACTCCCGGTTTGAAGCTTTCTTT. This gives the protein CASSLFWDSRFEAFF.

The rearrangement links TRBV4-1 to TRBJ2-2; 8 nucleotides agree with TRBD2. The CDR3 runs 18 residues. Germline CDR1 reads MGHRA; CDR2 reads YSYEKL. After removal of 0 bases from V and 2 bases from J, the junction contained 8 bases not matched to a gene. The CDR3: CASSQDLGGGFNTGELFF. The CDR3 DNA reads TGCGCCAGCAGCCAAGACCTGGGCGGGGGGTTTAACACCGGGGAGCTGTTTTTT.

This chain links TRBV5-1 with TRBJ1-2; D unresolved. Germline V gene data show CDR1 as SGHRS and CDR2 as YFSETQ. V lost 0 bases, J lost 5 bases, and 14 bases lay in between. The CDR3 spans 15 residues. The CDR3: CASSLAPTEAYGYTF. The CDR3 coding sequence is TGCGCCAGCAGCTTGGCGCCCACAGAAGCTTATGGCTACACCTTC. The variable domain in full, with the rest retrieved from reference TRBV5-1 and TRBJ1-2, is KAGVTQTPRYLIKTRGQQVTLSCSPISGHRSVSWYQQTPGQGLQFLFEYFSETQRNKGNFPGRFSGRQFSNSRSEMNVSTLELGDSALYLCASSLAPTEAYGYTFGSGTRLTVV.

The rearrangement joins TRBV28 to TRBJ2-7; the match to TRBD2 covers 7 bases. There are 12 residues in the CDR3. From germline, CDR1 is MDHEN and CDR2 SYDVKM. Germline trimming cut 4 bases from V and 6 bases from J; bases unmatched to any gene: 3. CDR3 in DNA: TGTGCCAGCAGTTCAGGACTAGGCGAGCAGTACTTC. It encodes CASSSGLGEQYF. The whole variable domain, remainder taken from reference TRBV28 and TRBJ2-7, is DVKVTQSSRYLVKRTGEKVFLECVQDMDHENMFWYRQDPGLGLRLIYFSYDVKMKEKGDIPEGYSVSREKKERFSLILESASTNQTSMYLCASSSGLGEQYFGPGTRLTVT.

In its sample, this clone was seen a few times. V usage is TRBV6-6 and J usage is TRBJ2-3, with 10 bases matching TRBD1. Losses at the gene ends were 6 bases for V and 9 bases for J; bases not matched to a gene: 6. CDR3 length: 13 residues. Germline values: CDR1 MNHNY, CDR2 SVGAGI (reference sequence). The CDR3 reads CASRPTDRGTQYF. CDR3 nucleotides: TGTGCCAGCAGACCCACGGACAGGGGGACGCAGTATTTT.

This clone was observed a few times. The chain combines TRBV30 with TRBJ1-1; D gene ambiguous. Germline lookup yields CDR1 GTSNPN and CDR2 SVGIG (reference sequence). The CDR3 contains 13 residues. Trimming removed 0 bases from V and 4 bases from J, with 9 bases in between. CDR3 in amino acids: CAWSVPAPTEAFF. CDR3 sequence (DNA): TGTGCCTGGAGTGTACCCGCGCCCACTGAAGCTTTCTTT.

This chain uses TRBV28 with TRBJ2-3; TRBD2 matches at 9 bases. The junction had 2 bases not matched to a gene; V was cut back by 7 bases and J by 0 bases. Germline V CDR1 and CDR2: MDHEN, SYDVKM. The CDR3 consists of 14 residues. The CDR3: CASTLAGSTDTQYF. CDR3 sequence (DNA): TGTGCCAGCACCCTAGCGGGAAGCACAGATACGCAGTATTTT. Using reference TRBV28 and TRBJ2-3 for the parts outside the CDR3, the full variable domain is DVKVTQSSRYLVKRTGEKVFLECVQDMDHENMFWYRQDPGLGLRLIYFSYDVKMKEKGDIPEGYSVSREKKERFSLILESASTNQTSMYLCASTLAGSTDTQYFGPGTRLTVL.

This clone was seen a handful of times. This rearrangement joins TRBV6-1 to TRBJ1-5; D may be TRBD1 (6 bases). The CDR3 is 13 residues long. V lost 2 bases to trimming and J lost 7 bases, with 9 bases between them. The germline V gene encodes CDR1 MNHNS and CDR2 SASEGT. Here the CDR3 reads CASSEYRGQPQHF. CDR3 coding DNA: TGTGCCAGCAGTGAATATAGGGGGCAGCCCCAGCATTTT.

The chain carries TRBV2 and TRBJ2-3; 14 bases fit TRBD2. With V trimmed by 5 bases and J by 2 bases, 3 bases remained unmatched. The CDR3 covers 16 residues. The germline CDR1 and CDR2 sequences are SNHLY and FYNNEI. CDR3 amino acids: CASSRTSGGLTDTQYF. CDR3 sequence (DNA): TGTGCCAGCAGTAGGACTAGCGGGGGGCTCACAGATACGCAGTATTTT. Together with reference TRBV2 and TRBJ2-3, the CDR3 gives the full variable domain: EPEVTQTPSHQVTQMGQEVILRCVPISNHLYFYWYRQILGQKVEFLVSFYNNEISEKSEIFDDQFSVERPDGSNFTLKIRSTKLEDSAMYFCASSRTSGGLTDTQYFGPGTRLTVL.

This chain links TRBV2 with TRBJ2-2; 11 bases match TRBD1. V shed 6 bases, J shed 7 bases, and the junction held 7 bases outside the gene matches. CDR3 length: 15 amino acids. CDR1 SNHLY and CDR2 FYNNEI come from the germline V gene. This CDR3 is CASRYGQGAGGELFF. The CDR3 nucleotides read TGTGCCAGCAGATACGGACAGGGGGCAGGCGGGGAGCTGTTTTTT. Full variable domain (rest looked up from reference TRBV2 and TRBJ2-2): EPEVTQTPSHQVTQMGQEVILRCVPISNHLYFYWYRQILGQKVEFLVSFYNNEISEKSEIFDDQFSVERPDGSNFTLKIRSTKLEDSAMYFCASRYGQGAGGELFFGEGSRLTVL.

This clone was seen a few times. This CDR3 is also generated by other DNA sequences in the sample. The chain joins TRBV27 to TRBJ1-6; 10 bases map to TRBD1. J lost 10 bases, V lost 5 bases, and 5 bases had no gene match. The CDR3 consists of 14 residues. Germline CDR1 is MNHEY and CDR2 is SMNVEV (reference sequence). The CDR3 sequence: CASSLGTGASPLHF. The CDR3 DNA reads TGTGCCAGCAGTCTAGGGACAGGGGCATCACCCCTCCACTTT.

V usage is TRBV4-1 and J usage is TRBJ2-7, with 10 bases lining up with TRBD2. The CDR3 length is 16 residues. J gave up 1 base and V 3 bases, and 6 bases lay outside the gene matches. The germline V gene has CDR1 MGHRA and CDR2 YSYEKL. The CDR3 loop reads CASSQRPLAGSYEQYF. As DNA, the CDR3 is TGCGCCAGCAGCCAGAGGCCACTAGCGGGATCCTACGAGCAGTACTTC.

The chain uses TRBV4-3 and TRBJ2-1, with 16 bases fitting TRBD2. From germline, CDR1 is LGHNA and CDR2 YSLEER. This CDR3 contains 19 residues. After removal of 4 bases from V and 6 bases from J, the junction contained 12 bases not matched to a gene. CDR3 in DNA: TGCGCCAGCAGCCTCAAGTCTACCGGGACTAGCGGGAGGGTCAATGAGCAGTTCTTC. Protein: CASSLKSTGTSGRVNEQFF.

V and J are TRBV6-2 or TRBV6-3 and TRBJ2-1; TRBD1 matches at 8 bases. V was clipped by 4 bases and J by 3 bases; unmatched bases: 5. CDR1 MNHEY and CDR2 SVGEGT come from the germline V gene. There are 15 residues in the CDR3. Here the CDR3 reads CASSLGRGLYNEQFF. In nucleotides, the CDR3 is TGTGCCAGCAGTTTGGGCAGGGGGCTCTACAATGAGCAGTTCTTC.

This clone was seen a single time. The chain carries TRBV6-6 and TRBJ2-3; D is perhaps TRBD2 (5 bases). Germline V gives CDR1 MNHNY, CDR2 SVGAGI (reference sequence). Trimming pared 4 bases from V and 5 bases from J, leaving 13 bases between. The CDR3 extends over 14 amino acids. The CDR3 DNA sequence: TGTGCCAGCAGTTTCAATAACGCGGGAGATACGCAGTATTTT. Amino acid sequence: CASSFNNAGDTQYF.

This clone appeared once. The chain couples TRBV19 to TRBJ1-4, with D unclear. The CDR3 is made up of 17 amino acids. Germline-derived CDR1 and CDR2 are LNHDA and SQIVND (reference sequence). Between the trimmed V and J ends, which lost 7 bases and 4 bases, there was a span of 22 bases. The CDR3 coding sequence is TGTGCCAGTACTCCGGGGAGGAGTGGAGGCCTTAATGAAAAACTGTTTTTT. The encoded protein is CASTPGRSGGLNEKLFF.

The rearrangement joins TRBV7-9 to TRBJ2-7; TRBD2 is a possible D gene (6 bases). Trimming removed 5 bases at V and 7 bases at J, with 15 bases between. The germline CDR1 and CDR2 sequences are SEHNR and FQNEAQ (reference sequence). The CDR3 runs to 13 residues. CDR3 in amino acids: CASSRDSRAEQYF. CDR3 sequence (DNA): TGTGCCAGCAGCCGGGACTCCCGGGCGGAGCAGTACTTC.

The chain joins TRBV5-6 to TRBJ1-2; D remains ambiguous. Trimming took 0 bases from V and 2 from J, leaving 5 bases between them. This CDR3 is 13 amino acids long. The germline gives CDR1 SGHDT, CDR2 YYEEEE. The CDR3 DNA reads TGTGCCAGCAGCTTGGTATTGAACTATGGCTACACCTTC. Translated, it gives CASSLVLNYGYTF. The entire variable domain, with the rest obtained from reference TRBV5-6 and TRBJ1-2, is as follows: DAGVTQSPTHLIKTRGQQVTLRCSPKSGHDTVSWYQQALGQGPQFIFQYYEEEERQRGNFPDRFSGHQFPNYSSELNVNALLLGDSALYLCASSLVLNYGYTFGSGTRLTVV.

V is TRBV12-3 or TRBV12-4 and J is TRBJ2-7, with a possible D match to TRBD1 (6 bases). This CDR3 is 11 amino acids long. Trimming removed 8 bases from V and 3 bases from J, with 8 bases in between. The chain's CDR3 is CASGGGYEQYF. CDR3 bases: TGTGCCAGCGGGGGCGGCTACGAGCAGTACTTC.

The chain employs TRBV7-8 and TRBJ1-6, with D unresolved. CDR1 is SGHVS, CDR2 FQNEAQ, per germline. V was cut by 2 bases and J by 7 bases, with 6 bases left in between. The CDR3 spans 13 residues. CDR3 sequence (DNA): TGTGCCAGCAGCTTATCAGGAAATTCACCCCTCCACTTT. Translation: CASSLSGNSPLHF.

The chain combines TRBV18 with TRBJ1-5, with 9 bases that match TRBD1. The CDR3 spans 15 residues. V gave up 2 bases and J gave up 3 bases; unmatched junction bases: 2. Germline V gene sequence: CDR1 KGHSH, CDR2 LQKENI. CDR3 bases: TGTGCCAGCTCACCAGGGACAGGGACCAATCAGCCCCAGCATTTT. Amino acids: CASSPGTGTNQPQHF.

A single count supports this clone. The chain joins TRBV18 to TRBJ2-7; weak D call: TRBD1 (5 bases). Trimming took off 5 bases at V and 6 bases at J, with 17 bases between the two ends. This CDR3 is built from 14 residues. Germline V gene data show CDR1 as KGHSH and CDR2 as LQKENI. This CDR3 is CASSSSQERLEQYF. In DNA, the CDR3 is TGTGCCAGCTCATCTTCACAGGAAAGGCTCGAGCAGTACTTC. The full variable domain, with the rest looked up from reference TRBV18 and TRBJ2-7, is NAGVMQNPRHLVRRRGQEARLRCSPMKGHSHVYWYRQLPEEGLKFMVYLQKENIIDESGMPKERFSAEFPKEGPSILRIQQVVRGDSAAYFCASSSSQERLEQYFGPGTRLTVT.

CDR3 DNA: TGTGCCAGCAGTGTGACCGGGACAGGGAACACTGAAGCTTTCTTT. The encoded protein is CASSVTGTGNTEAFF. The J gene is TRBJ1-1, the V gene TRBV6-1, with 8 bases fitting TRBD1. Germline trimming cut 4 bases from V and 1 base from J; bases unmatched to any gene: 5. CDR1 and CDR2 from the germline V gene are MNHNS and SASEGT. The CDR3 has 15 residues.

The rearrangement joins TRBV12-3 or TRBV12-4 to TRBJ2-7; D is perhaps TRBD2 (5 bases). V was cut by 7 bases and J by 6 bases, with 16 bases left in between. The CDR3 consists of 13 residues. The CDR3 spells CASTVSRLREQYF. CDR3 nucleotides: TGTGCCAGCACGGTCTCTAGACTACGCGAGCAGTACTTC.

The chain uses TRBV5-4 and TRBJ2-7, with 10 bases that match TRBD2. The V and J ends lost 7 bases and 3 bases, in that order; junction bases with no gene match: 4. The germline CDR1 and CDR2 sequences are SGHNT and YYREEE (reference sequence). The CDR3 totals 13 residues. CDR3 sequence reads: CASATSGFYEQYF. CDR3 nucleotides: TGTGCCAGCGCGACTAGCGGGTTCTACGAGCAGTACTTC. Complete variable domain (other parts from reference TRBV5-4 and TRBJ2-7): ETGVTQSPTHLIKTRGQQVTLRCSSQSGHNTVSWYQQALGQGPQFIFQYYREEENGRGNFPPRFSGLQFPNYSSELNVNALELDDSALYLCASATSGFYEQYFGPGTRLTVT.